These 23 T cell receptor beta chains share one sample of origin, sequenced in a study of OX40 agonist ivuxolimab in advanced cancers. Method: immunoSEQ multiplex PCR; TCRdb's copy keeps in-frame clones and lacks some. The sample includes tens of thousands of clones, about 93% of them seen just once. Sequencing used CD4+ or CD8+ T cells sorted from blood, obtained in a trial of the OX40 agonist ivuxolimab. The receptors shown here come from an adult with an advanced solid tumor such as melanoma, head and neck, liver or kidney cancer.

A remark on this clone: The junction and the germline gene differ at one end; a read error may be behind it. The J gene is TRBJ2-1, the V gene TRBV7-7, with 7 nucleotides matching TRBD2. Germline V gene data show CDR1 as SSHAT and CDR2 as FNYEAQ (reference sequence). The CDR3 sequence is 15 residues long. CDR3 amino acids: CASSLGGGSYNEQFF. The CDR3 coding sequence is TGTGCTAGCAGCTTAGGTGGCGGGAGTTACAATGAGCAGTTCTTC. Using reference TRBV7-7 and TRBJ2-1 for the parts outside the CDR3, the full variable domain is GAGVSQSPRYKVTKRGQDVTLRCDPISSHATLYWYQQALGQGPEFLTYFNYEAQPDKSGLPSDRFSAERPEGSISTLTIQRTEQRDSAMYRCASSLGGGSYNEQFFGPGTRLTVL.

CDR3 sequence (DNA): TGTGCCAGCGGGTTCAATCAGCCCCAGCATTTT. Translating gives CASGFNQPQHF. The chain recombines TRBV27 with TRBJ1-5; D uncertain. This CDR3 is built from 11 residues. V was pared by 8 bases and J by 3 bases, with 5 bases between. Germline V gene data show CDR1 as MNHEY and CDR2 as SMNVEV (reference sequence).

The rearrangement links TRBV7-9 to TRBJ2-5; 10 nucleotides agree with TRBD1. Germline CDR1 is SEHNR and CDR2 is FQNEAQ (reference sequence). The CDR3 sequence is 17 residues long. The ends lost 5 bases at V and 1 base at J; junction bases unmatched: 10. The CDR3 sequence is CASSNRDRGPLQETQYF. CDR3 DNA: TGTGCCAGCAGCAACCGGGACAGGGGACCACTCCAAGAGACCCAGTACTTC.

The chain couples TRBV4-3 to TRBJ1-5; D is possibly TRBD1 (5 bases). The V gene's germline CDR1 is LGHNA and CDR2 YSLEER. The CDR3 loop spans 15 amino acids. Trimming pared 0 bases from V and 7 bases from J, leaving 13 bases between. As DNA, the CDR3 is TGCGCCAGCAGCCAAGATTTTAGGGGCGGGCAGCCCCAGCATTTT. Its protein product is CASSQDFRGGQPQHF.

The chain carries TRBV5-6 and TRBJ1-1; D is possibly TRBD1 (5 bases). V was trimmed by 4 bases and J by 1 base, leaving 11 bases between them. The CDR3 totals 14 residues. The V gene's germline CDR1 is SGHDT and CDR2 YYEEEE. The CDR3 nucleotides are TGTGCCAGCAGCCCAGTGGGGGGGAACACTGAAGCTTTCTTT. Amino acid sequence: CASSPVGGNTEAFF.

The V and J genes are TRBV30 and TRBJ2-7, with TRBD1 matching over 9 bases. Looked up from germline, CDR1 is GTSNPN and CDR2 is SVGIG (reference sequence). J gave up 2 bases and V 4 bases, and 9 bases lay outside the gene matches. This CDR3 comprises 15 residues. CDR3 coding DNA: TGTGCCTGGACCGGGGAAGGGACAGGGACCTACGAGCAGTACTTC. Encoded protein: CAWTGEGTGTYEQYF.

This chain uses TRBV5-1 with TRBJ2-7; a weak D match, TRBD1 (6 bases). V gave up 3 bases and J gave up 2 bases, with 12 bases separating them. CDR3 length: 14 amino acids. Germline V lookup: CDR1 SGHRS, CDR2 YFSETQ. The CDR3 DNA reads as TGCGCCAGCAGCTCGACAGGCGCTACCTACGAGCAGTACTTC. It is translated as CASSSTGATYEQYF.

Concerning this clone itself: This sample also contains other DNA sequences that code for the same CDR3. This chain connects TRBV9 to TRBJ1-2, with TRBD1 matching 7 bases. Losses at the gene ends were 3 bases for V and 4 bases for J; bases not matched to a gene: 0. CDR3 size: 12 residues. The germline gives CDR1 SGDLS, CDR2 YYNGEE. This CDR3 is CASSAGGYGYTF. The CDR3 DNA sequence: TGTGCCAGCAGCGCAGGGGGCTATGGCTACACCTTC.

The V and J genes are TRBV9 and TRBJ2-3, with 10 bases aligning to TRBD2. CDR1 is SGDLS and CDR2 is YYNGEE in the germline V gene. CDR3 length: 17 residues. The J segment lost 3 bases and the V segment lost 0 bases, leaving 7 bases of the junction unmatched. The CDR3 DNA is TGTGCCAGCAGCGTAGACCTAGCGGGAGCTGTAACAGATACGCAGTATTTT. Translation: CASSVDLAGAVTDTQYF. Complete variable domain (other parts from reference TRBV9 and TRBJ2-3): DSGVTQTPKHLITATGQRVTLRCSPRSGDLSVYWYQQSLDQGLQFLIQYYNGEERAKGNILERFSAQQFPDLHSELNLSSLELGDSALYFCASSVDLAGAVTDTQYFGPGTRLTVL.

V gene TRBV6-1 combines with J gene TRBJ1-3; no clear D. The V gene lost 4 bases and the J gene lost 2 bases, with 15 bases spanning the gap. Germline-derived CDR1 and CDR2 are MNHNS and SASEGT. The CDR3 runs to 16 residues. The CDR3 coding sequence is TGTGCCAGCAGTGCCGGCCCCGCGGGTCCTGGAAACACCATATATTTT. This translates into CASSAGPAGPGNTIYF.

The chain joins TRBV12-5 to TRBJ1-2; no reliable D call. Germline CDR1 and CDR2: LGHNT and FRNRAP. This CDR3 is 15 amino acids long. Deletions cut 3 bases from V and 3 bases from J, with 14 bases between. CDR3 in amino acids: CASGFRALADYGYTF. The CDR3 DNA follows: TGTGCTAGTGGTTTCCGCGCCCTCGCGGACTATGGCTACACCTTC. Drawing the rest from reference TRBV12-5 and TRBJ1-2, the complete variable domain is DARVTQTPRHKVTEMGQEVTMRCQPILGHNTVFWYRQTMMQGLELLAYFRNRAPLDDSGMPKDRFSAEMPDATLATLKIQPSEPRDSAVYFCASGFRALADYGYTFGSGTRLTVV.

The chain recombines TRBV29-1 with TRBJ2-7; D is undetermined. The CDR3 runs to 12 residues. V was pared by 5 bases and J by 1 base, with 9 bases between. The germline CDR1 and CDR2 sequences are SQVTM and ANQGSEA. CDR3 DNA: TGCAGCGTTCGAGCAGGTTCCTACGAGCAGTACTTC. This translates into CSVRAGSYEQYF.

V gene TRBV9 combines with J gene TRBJ1-1, with 7 positions matching TRBD1. CDR3 length equals 15 residues. Germline values: CDR1 SGDLS, CDR2 YYNGEE. The V segment lost 3 bases and the J segment 1 base; nucleotides outside the gene matches: 6. The CDR3 is CASSEGGQPNTEAFF. For the CDR3, the DNA is TGTGCCAGCAGCGAGGGGGGACAGCCGAACACTGAAGCTTTCTTT.

The V and J genes are TRBV14 and TRBJ2-3; no clear D. The CDR3 consists of 14 residues. From germline, CDR1 is SGHDN and CDR2 FVKESK. The V end lost 3 bases, the J end lost 4 bases, and 11 bases lay between the germline ends. The CDR3 bases are TGTGCCAGCAGCCACGATGCAGGTGCAGATACGCAGTATTTT. Translating it yields CASSHDAGADTQYF.

The J gene is TRBJ1-2, the V gene TRBV9; D unresolved. V was trimmed by 2 bases and J by 5 bases, leaving 16 bases between them. CDR1 SGDLS and CDR2 YYNGEE come from the germline V gene. The CDR3 sequence is 15 residues long. CDR3 residues: CASSVDPEYGYGYTF. As DNA, the CDR3 is TGTGCCAGCAGCGTGGATCCTGAGTATGGGTATGGCTACACCTTC.

Comments on this clone: Other DNA variants within this sample encode the same CDR3. This rearrangement joins TRBV6-5 to TRBJ1-1, with D hard to call. Germline lookup yields CDR1 MNHEY and CDR2 SVGAGI. Trimming took 3 bases from V and 4 from J, leaving 9 bases between them. This CDR3 contains 13 residues. This CDR3 reads CASSYGPVTEAFF. CDR3 nucleotide sequence: TGTGCCAGCAGTTATGGGCCCGTCACTGAAGCTTTCTTT.

The DNA for the CDR3 is TGTGCCAGCAGCTTAGGAGTGGGGACAGGGGGTTCGGAAGAGCAGTACTTC. As protein: CASSLGVGTGGSEEQYF. This sequence joins TRBV7-9 and TRBJ2-7, with 11 bases matching TRBD1. Germline CDR1 is SEHNR and CDR2 is FQNEAQ (reference sequence). The trim removed 1 base at V and 7 bases at J, leaving 12 bases unmatched. The CDR3 contains 17 residues.

The V gene is TRBV27, the J gene TRBJ2-7; 7 bases map to TRBD2. The CDR3 has 14 amino acids. The junction had 6 bases not matched to a gene; V was cut back by 5 bases and J by 2 bases. Germline CDR1 reads MNHEY; CDR2 reads SMNVEV (reference sequence). The CDR3 spells CASSLEAGTYEQYF. The CDR3 nucleotides are TGTGCCAGCAGTCTAGAAGCGGGGACCTACGAGCAGTACTTC.

This clone was counted between two and nine times. The chain recombines TRBV15 with TRBJ2-1, with D possibly matching TRBD2 (5 bases). Germline-derived CDR1 and CDR2 are LNHNV and YYDKDF (reference sequence). V dropped 4 bases and J dropped 8 bases, with 18 bases sitting between them. The CDR3 consists of 15 residues. The CDR3: CATSTAGRGLDEQFF. CDR3 DNA sequence: TGTGCCACCAGCACCGCCGGACGGGGTCTCGATGAGCAGTTCTTC.

The rearrangement joins TRBV19 to TRBJ2-7; 10 bases fit TRBD2. The V gene end was trimmed by 3 bases and the J gene end by 3 bases; junction bases not matched to a gene: 5. Germline lookup yields CDR1 LNHDA and CDR2 SQIVND (reference sequence). The CDR3 is 15 amino acids. In nucleotides, the CDR3 is TGTGCCAGTAGTATTGTTCTAGCGGGAGACTACGAGCAGTACTTC. It is translated as CASSIVLAGDYEQYF.

The J gene is TRBJ1-6, the V gene TRBV19; D not certain. The CDR3 has 15 residues. The V end was cut by 3 bases, the J end by 8 bases, with 14 bases between. Per the germline V gene, CDR1 is LNHDA and CDR2 is SQIVND (reference sequence). The chain's CDR3 is CASSIWGGEDSPLHF. The CDR3 nucleotides are TGTGCCAGTAGTATCTGGGGAGGAGAAGATTCACCCCTCCACTTT.

This chain uses TRBV7-9 with TRBJ1-3; D remains unclear. The CDR3 is made up of 13 amino acids. The V gene's germline CDR1 is SEHNR and CDR2 FQNEAQ (reference sequence). Between the trimmed V and J ends, which lost 6 bases and 6 bases, there was a span of 12 bases. Here the CDR3 DNA reads TGTGCCAGCAGTCGACCCCATGTAAACACCATATATTTT. Translating gives CASSRPHVNTIYF. Full variable domain (rest looked up from reference TRBV7-9 and TRBJ1-3): DTGVSQNPRHKITKRGQNVTFRCDPISEHNRLYWYRQTLGQGPEFLTYFQNEAQLEKSRLLSDRFSAERPKGSFSTLEIQRTEQGDSAMYLCASSRPHVNTIYFGEGSWLTVV.

This chain uses TRBV4-1 with TRBJ2-7, with D tentatively TRBD1 (5 bases). V was pared by 1 base and J by 6 bases, with 13 bases between. The CDR3 loop spans 14 amino acids. Germline loops: CDR1 MGHRA, CDR2 YSYEKL. In DNA, the CDR3 is TGCGCCAGCAGCCAAGTTCCAGGGCCCGTCGAGCAGTACTTC. This encodes CASSQVPGPVEQYF.